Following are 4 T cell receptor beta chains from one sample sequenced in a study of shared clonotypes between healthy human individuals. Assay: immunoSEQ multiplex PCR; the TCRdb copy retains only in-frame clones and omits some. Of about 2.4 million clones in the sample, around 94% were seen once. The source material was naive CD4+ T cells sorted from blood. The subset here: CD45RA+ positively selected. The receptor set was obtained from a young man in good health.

The CDR3 sequence: CASYRSSGDTGELFF. The CDR3 DNA sequence: TGCGCCAGCTACAGGTCTAGCGGGGACACCGGGGAGCTGTTTTTT. The chain combines TRBV5-1 with TRBJ2-2; 9 bases are a match to TRBD2. The trim removed 7 bases at V and 3 bases at J, leaving 7 bases unmatched. Germline V gene lookup returns CDR1 SGHRS and CDR2 YFSETQ. This CDR3 is built from 15 residues.

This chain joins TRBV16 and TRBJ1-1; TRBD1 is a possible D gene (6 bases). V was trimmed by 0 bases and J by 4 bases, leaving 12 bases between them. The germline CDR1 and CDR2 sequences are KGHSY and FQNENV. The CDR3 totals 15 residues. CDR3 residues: CASSQSLQGTTEAFF. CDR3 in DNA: TGTGCCAGCAGCCAATCGCTTCAGGGGACCACTGAAGCTTTCTTT. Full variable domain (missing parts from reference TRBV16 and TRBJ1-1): GEEVAQTPKHLVRGEGQKAKLYCAPIKGHSYVFWYQQVLKNEFKFLISFQNENVFDETGMPKERFSAKCLPNSPCSLEIQATKLEDSAVYFCASSQSLQGTTEAFFGQGTRLTVV.

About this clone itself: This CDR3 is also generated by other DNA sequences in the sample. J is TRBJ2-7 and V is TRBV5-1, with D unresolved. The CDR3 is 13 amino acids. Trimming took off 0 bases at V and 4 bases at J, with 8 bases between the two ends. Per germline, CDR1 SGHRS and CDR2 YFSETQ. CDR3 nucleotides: TGCGCCAGCAGCTTGGGGCTGAATTACGAGCAGTACTTC. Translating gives CASSLGLNYEQYF. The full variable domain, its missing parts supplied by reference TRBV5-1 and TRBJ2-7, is KAGVTQTPRYLIKTRGQQVTLSCSPISGHRSVSWYQQTPGQGLQFLFEYFSETQRNKGNFPGRFSGRQFSNSRSEMNVSTLELGDSALYLCASSLGLNYEQYFGPGTRLTVT.

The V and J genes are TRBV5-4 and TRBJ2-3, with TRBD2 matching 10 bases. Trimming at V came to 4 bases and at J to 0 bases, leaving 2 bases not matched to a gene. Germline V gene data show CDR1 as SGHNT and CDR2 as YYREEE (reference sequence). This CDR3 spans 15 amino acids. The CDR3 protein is CASSSSGRSTDTQYF. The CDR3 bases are TGTGCCAGCAGCAGTAGCGGGAGGAGCACAGATACGCAGTATTTT.